This T cell receptor (beta chain) was observed in a study of blood T cell repertoires in COVID-19. Study details: COVID-19 samples, acute and convalescent, were from the United States, Italy and Spain.

Measured with immunoSEQ multiplex PCR; TCRdb has only the in-frame clones, and not every one. The sample lists 300,000 to 350,000 clones, approximately 90% occurring once. Specimen: PBMCs or T cells enriched from blood (not recorded which). This clonotype was sampled from a woman aged 25 to 39 who had been exposed to COVID-19.

The CDR3: CASSVGWAGSYGYTF. CDR3 bases: TGTGCCAGCAGCGTTGGATGGGCGGGGAGCTATGGCTACACCTTC. The chain links TRBV9 to TRBJ1-2, with D uncertain. Trimming pared 2 bases from V and 4 bases from J, leaving 15 bases between. The CDR3 is 15 amino acids. The germline gives CDR1 SGDLS, CDR2 YYNGEE.